The next 10 T cell receptor beta chains were all read from a single sample in a study of response to subunit inactivated influenza vaccine. Via MiXCR, TCRdb re-called the RT-PCR reads, giving one row per CDR3 protein. The sample carries over 750,000 distinct CDR3 sequences, 21% recorded once. The source was PBMCs from blood, collected 4 to 6 days after vaccination. The receptors were sampled from a man aged 45-65 years who received an inactivated influenza vaccine.

The chain has TRBV13 and TRBJ2-1; either TRBD1 or TRBD2 may fit D (5 bases each). The V gene lost 2 bases and the J gene lost 8 bases, with 22 bases spanning the gap. The CDR3 runs 17 residues. Germline loops: CDR1 PRHDT, CDR2 FYEKMQ (reference sequence). The CDR3 here is CASSLYFSGEGAYEQFF. The CDR3 DNA follows: TGTGCCAGCAGCTTATATTTCAGCGGAGAAGGGGCCTATGAGCAGTTCTTC.

The V and J genes are TRBV5-1 and TRBJ2-3; the match to TRBD1 covers 7 bases. The CDR3 covers 16 residues. The trim removed 2 bases at V and 6 bases at J, leaving 12 bases unmatched. Germline V gene lookup returns CDR1 SGHRS and CDR2 YFSETQ. CDR3 amino acids: CASSLKTGMGSDTQYF. The CDR3 nucleotides read TGCGCCAGCAGCTTAAAGACAGGGATGGGCTCGGATACGCAGTATTTT.

The chain links TRBV7-6 to TRBJ2-2; D is unresolved. Between the trimmed V and J ends, which lost 5 bases and 0 bases, there was a span of 16 bases. The germline V gene has CDR1 SGHVS and CDR2 FNYEAQ. The CDR3 length is 17 residues. The CDR3 protein is CASSPLLAQANTGELFF. DNA for the CDR3: TGTGCCAGCAGCCCTCTTCTCGCGCAAGCGAACACCGGGGAGCTGTTTTTT.

A few counts support this clonotype. The J gene is TRBJ2-5, the V gene TRBV29-1, with D hard to call. V was clipped by 7 bases and J by 3 bases, with 6 bases between them. Germline CDR1 and CDR2: SQVTM and ANQGSEA. There are 10 residues in the CDR3. The CDR3 DNA reads as TGCAGCGGCCGAGAAGAGACCCAGTACTTC. This codes for CSGREETQYF.

V and J are TRBV7-2 and TRBJ2-1; D might be TRBD2 (5 bases). In germline, CDR1 is SGHTA, CDR2 FQGNSA. The CDR3 sequence is 16 residues long. V was clipped by 5 bases and J by 0 bases, with 14 bases between them. The CDR3 loop reads CASSTKVRVSYNEQFF. CDR3 DNA: TGTGCCAGCAGCACAAAGGTGCGGGTCTCCTACAATGAGCAGTTCTTC.

This rearrangement joins TRBV15 to TRBJ1-1; D unclear. Germline assignment: CDR1 LNHNV and CDR2 YYDKDF (reference sequence). V gave up 8 bases and J gave up 4 bases, with 17 bases separating them. The CDR3 consists of 14 residues. The CDR3 loop is CATRDRVSSTEAFF. In nucleotides, the CDR3 is TGTGCCACCCGGGATAGGGTTAGCTCCACTGAAGCTTTCTTT.

V is TRBV6-2 or TRBV6-3 and J is TRBJ2-3, with 10 bases identical to TRBD1. V lost 6 bases, J lost 1 base, and 7 bases stayed unmatched. CDR3 length: 16 amino acids. Germline CDR1 is MNHEY and CDR2 is SVGEGT. CDR3 in DNA: TGTGCCAGCAGGGACGACAGGGGGCACGGCACAGATACGCAGTATTTT. This sequence encodes CASRDDRGHGTDTQYF.

This clonotype was seen more than once but under ten times. This sequence joins TRBV29-1 and TRBJ2-5; 7 nucleotides line up with TRBD1. This CDR3 has 14 residues. CDR1 is SQVTM and CDR2 is ANQGSEA in the germline V gene. Trimming at V came to 7 bases and at J to 1 base, leaving 9 bases not matched to a gene. CDR3 region: CSGSRDSSQETQYF. The CDR3 nucleotides read TGCAGCGGGAGCCGGGACAGCAGCCAAGAGACCCAGTACTTC.

The rearrangement uses TRBV27 and TRBJ2-1; D is unresolved. This CDR3 is built from 16 residues. Germline V CDR1 and CDR2: MNHEY, SMNVEV (reference sequence). Trimming took 3 bases from V and 1 from J, leaving 13 bases between them. CDR3 region: CASSFLDLPSYNEQFF. The DNA of the CDR3 is TGTGCCAGCAGTTTCTTGGATTTACCTTCCTACAATGAGCAGTTCTTC.

V usage is TRBV29-1 and J usage is TRBJ1-2, with D possibly TRBD1 on 5 matching bases. CDR3 length equals 12 residues. Germline-derived CDR1 and CDR2 are SQVTM and ANQGSEA. V was pared by 2 bases and J by 4 bases, with 8 bases between. This chain's CDR3 is CSVERDGYGYTF. The DNA of the CDR3 is TGCAGCGTTGAAAGGGACGGCTATGGCTACACCTTC.